This TCR beta chain comes out of a study of shared clonotypes between healthy human individuals. Study-level information: Samples came from two female and three male donors aged 18 to 49. Study-level results: A few donors shared about 4.8% of their naive CD4 clonotypes.

Note on this clone: No antigen is known for it.

CDR1 is LGHNA and CDR2 is YSLEER in the germline V gene. The CDR3 sequence is 15 residues long. Trimming shortened V by 1 base and J by 4 bases, and 13 bases separated the two germline ends. Profiled with immunoSEQ multiplex PCR; TCRdb holds only in-frame clones, not every one. Of 1,400,000 or so clones in the sample, approximately 98.5% were seen once. Sequences were obtained from naive CD4+ T cells sorted from blood. Subset of the sample: CD45RA+ positively selected. This TCR came from a man in his thirties or forties in good health. This chain links TRBV4-3 with TRBJ1-2; maybe TRBD1 (6 bases). This CDR3 reads CASSQANGGGYGYTF. CDR3 in DNA: TGCGCCAGCAGCCAAGCGAACGGGGGCGGCTATGGCTACACCTTC.